The 30 T cell receptor beta chains below were found in one sample sequenced in a study of OX40 agonist ivuxolimab in advanced cancers. Produced via immunoSEQ multiplex PCR; TCRdb's table is partial and in-frame only. The sample lists roughly 51,000 clones, approximately 90% occurring once. The specimen comprised CD4+ or CD8+ T cells sorted from blood, sampled in a trial of the OX40 agonist ivuxolimab. These receptors were collected from an adult with an advanced solid tumor such as melanoma, head and neck, liver or kidney cancer.

The chain uses TRBV19 and TRBJ1-5, with D possibly TRBD1 on 6 matching bases. The CDR3 has 13 amino acids. The ends were cut back, 8 bases at V and 6 bases at J, with 14 bases in the middle. Germline assignment: CDR1 LNHDA and CDR2 SQIVND (reference sequence). CDR3: CASAREGGQPQHF. The DNA of the CDR3 is TGTGCCAGTGCGAGGGAGGGGGGTCAGCCCCAGCATTTT.

The rearrangement uses TRBV4-1 and TRBJ2-7, with 10 bases identical to TRBD2. Germline CDR1 and CDR2: MGHRA and YSYEKL. V lost 4 bases, J lost 4 bases, and 16 bases stayed unmatched. The CDR3 runs to 18 residues. CDR3 nucleotides: TGCGCCAGCAGCCTATTTAGCTCTAGCGGGAGTCTAAGGTACGAGCAGTACTTC. Protein sequence: CASSLFSSSGSLRYEQYF.

V and J are TRBV6-5 and TRBJ2-3; 8 bases fit TRBD2. The CDR3 loop spans 15 amino acids. From germline, CDR1 is MNHEY and CDR2 SVGAGI. The V gene end was trimmed by 2 bases and the J gene end by 4 bases; junction bases not matched to a gene: 5. The CDR3 DNA sequence: TGTGCCAGCAGTTACCGCGGGAGGCGGCCAGATACGCAGTATTTT. Its translation: CASSYRGRRPDTQYF.

This clone showed up just a few times. V usage is TRBV6-6 and J usage is TRBJ1-1; D is ambiguous. V dropped 0 bases and J dropped 5 bases, with 4 bases sitting between them. The CDR3 runs 12 residues. Per the germline V gene, CDR1 is MNHNY and CDR2 is SVGAGI (reference sequence). CDR3 protein: CASSYSETEAFF. The CDR3 DNA follows: TGTGCCAGCAGTTACTCAGAGACTGAAGCTTTCTTT.

The V and J genes are TRBV4-1 and TRBJ2-1; perhaps TRBD2 as D (6 bases). The CDR3 is made up of 18 amino acids. Between the trimmed V and J ends, which lost 2 bases and 0 bases, there was a span of 17 bases. CDR1 is MGHRA and CDR2 is YSYEKL in the germline V gene. CDR3 amino acids: CASSQSTSLASSYNEQFF. CDR3 nucleotide sequence: TGCGCCAGCAGCCAAAGTACGAGCCTAGCGAGCTCCTACAATGAGCAGTTCTTC.

This clone was detected a few times. V gene TRBV29-1 combines with J gene TRBJ1-2; D not resolved. Germline V gene data show CDR1 as SQVTM and CDR2 as ANQGSEA. The ends were cut back, 4 bases at V and 8 bases at J, with 11 bases in the middle. The CDR3 is 11 residues long. For the CDR3, the DNA is TGCAGCGTTGGGGTCCCGGGGGGCTACACCTTC. Residues: CSVGVPGGYTF.

V gene TRBV6-6 combines with J gene TRBJ2-2; possible D gene TRBD2, 6 bases. Trimming pared 0 bases from V and 4 bases from J, leaving 9 bases between. The germline V gene encodes CDR1 MNHNY and CDR2 SVGAGI (reference sequence). The CDR3 loop spans 15 amino acids. The CDR3 protein is CASSYSRRGTGELFF. CDR3 DNA sequence: TGTGCCAGCAGTTACTCCCGGAGGGGCACCGGGGAGCTGTTTTTT.

This chain links TRBV11-2 with TRBJ2-5, with D hard to call. V shed 5 bases and J shed 5 bases, with 9 bases lying between them. There are 12 residues in the CDR3. From germline, CDR1 is SGHAT and CDR2 FQNNGV. The CDR3 spells CASSLLGETQYF. CDR3 nucleotides: TGTGCCAGCAGCCTCCTGGGGGAGACCCAGTACTTC.

V gene TRBV7-2 combines with J gene TRBJ2-5; 8 bases are a match to TRBD2. The germline CDR1 and CDR2 sequences are SGHTA and FQGNSA. The CDR3 covers 13 residues. V gave up 5 bases and J gave up 4 bases; unmatched junction bases: 3. The CDR3: CASSQGLGETQYF. DNA for the CDR3: TGTGCCAGCAGCCAGGGACTAGGAGAGACCCAGTACTTC. Based on the CDR3 plus reference TRBV7-2 and TRBJ2-5, the full variable domain is GAGVSQSPSNKVTEKGKDVELRCDPISGHTALYWYRQSLGQGLEFLIYFQGNSAPDKSGLPSDRFSAERTGGSVSTLTIQRTQQEDSAVYLCASSQGLGETQYFGPGTRLLVL.

The rearrangement uses TRBV6-1 and TRBJ2-6, with TRBD1 matching over 10 bases. Germline assignment: CDR1 MNHNS and CDR2 SASEGT. The CDR3 sequence is 20 residues long. Trimming at V came to 2 bases and at J to 0 bases, leaving 10 bases not matched to a gene. CDR3 region: CASSERWTGGRSSGANVLTF. The CDR3 nucleotides are TGTGCCAGCAGTGAACGGTGGACAGGGGGGCGAAGCTCTGGGGCCAACGTCCTGACTTTC.

This chain uses TRBV19 with TRBJ2-7; the D is unclear. CDR1 is LNHDA and CDR2 is SQIVND in the germline V gene (reference sequence). The CDR3 loop spans 13 amino acids. Trimming removed 6 bases at V and 1 base at J, with 10 bases between. For the CDR3, the DNA is TGTGCCAGTAGAGCAGACATGTCCTACGAGCAGTACTTC. Translating gives CASRADMSYEQYF.

This chain uses TRBV2 with TRBJ2-7; D is unresolved. This CDR3 contains 12 residues. Looked up from germline, CDR1 is SNHLY and CDR2 is FYNNEI. Trimming left V 0 bases short and J 9 bases short, with 9 bases between. Here the CDR3 reads CASSEAPSMQYF. CDR3 DNA sequence: TGTGCCAGCAGTGAAGCCCCTTCCATGCAGTACTTC.

The rearrangement links TRBV9 to TRBJ1-3, with TRBD1 as a possible D gene (5 bases). The germline CDR1 and CDR2 sequences are SGDLS and YYNGEE. The CDR3 covers 13 residues. Trimming cost V 7 bases and J 8 bases, with 16 bases left between them. DNA of the CDR3: TGTGCCAGCGGTAAACGGGGCATCGACACCATATATTTT. Translated: CASGKRGIDTIYF.

The gene calls are TRBV4-1 and TRBJ2-5; no definite D call. The CDR3 loop spans 15 amino acids. Trimming left V 0 bases short and J 5 bases short, with 13 bases between. Germline CDR1 MGHRA, CDR2 YSYEKL. The chain's CDR3 is CASSQDSVPGETQYF. For the CDR3, the DNA is TGCGCCAGCAGCCAAGATTCGGTTCCTGGGGAGACCCAGTACTTC.

This clone appeared a few times. CDR3 protein: CASSLHNEQFF. In DNA form, the CDR3 reads TGCGCCAGCAGCTTACACAATGAGCAGTTCTTC. J is TRBJ2-1 and V is TRBV5-1, with no clear D. Germline V CDR1 and CDR2: SGHRS, YFSETQ. The V end lost 2 bases, the J end lost 5 bases, and 2 bases lay between the germline ends. The CDR3 has 11 residues.

The V call is TRBV27, the J call TRBJ2-1, with D tentatively TRBD2 (6 bases). Trimming stripped 3 bases from V and 6 bases from J, with 18 bases between. CDR1 MNHEY and CDR2 SMNVEV come from the germline V gene (reference sequence). The CDR3 loop spans 16 amino acids. The chain's CDR3 is CASSFLSGGATNEQFF. In nucleotides, the CDR3 is TGTGCCAGCAGTTTCCTGTCCGGCGGGGCCACCAATGAGCAGTTCTTC.

CDR3 sequence (DNA): TGTGCCAGTACCCCCAAAGGACAGGCGAGTCAGCCCCAGCATTTT. Translation: CASTPKGQASQPQHF. The chain uses TRBV19 and TRBJ1-5; TRBD1 aligns across 7 bases. From germline, CDR1 is LNHDA and CDR2 SQIVND (reference sequence). V dropped 7 bases and J dropped 6; count of bases not matched to a gene: 12. This CDR3 has 15 residues.

As DNA, the CDR3 is TGTGCCAGCAGTTTGGGGGGTCTACTCGGTTACGAGCAGTACTTC. Encoded protein: CASSLGGLLGYEQYF. The V and J genes are TRBV27 and TRBJ2-7, with D possibly matching TRBD2 (6 bases). Germline loops: CDR1 MNHEY, CDR2 SMNVEV (reference sequence). CDR3 size: 15 residues. V was shortened by 3 bases and J by 4 bases, with 16 bases between the two germline ends.

This chain joins TRBV6-1 and TRBJ2-3; TRBD2 might be the D (5 bases). The CDR3 is 13 amino acids. CDR1 and CDR2 from the germline V gene are MNHNS and SASEGT. Between the trimmed V and J ends, which lost 6 bases and 2 bases, there was a span of 9 bases. The DNA for the CDR3 is TGTGCCAGCAGGGAGGTCCCCACAGATACGCAGTATTTT. Encoded protein: CASREVPTDTQYF.

The V gene is TRBV19, the J gene TRBJ1-2; TRBD1 is a possible D gene (5 bases). Trimming removed 2 bases from V and 6 bases from J, with 16 bases in between. The CDR3 length is 15 residues. Germline assignment: CDR1 LNHDA and CDR2 SQIVND (reference sequence). The CDR3 sequence: CASSIPAGRNDGYTF. The CDR3 DNA follows: TGTGCCAGTAGTATACCGGCAGGGCGAAATGATGGCTACACCTTC.

The chain recombines TRBV28 with TRBJ2-1; possible D gene TRBD2, 6 bases. CDR3 size: 14 residues. V gave up 3 bases and J gave up 8 bases, with 14 bases separating them. Looked up from germline, CDR1 is MDHEN and CDR2 is SYDVKM. As DNA, the CDR3 is TGTGCCAGCAGTTTCCCCGGGACTCTCGATGAGCAGTTCTTC. Its translation: CASSFPGTLDEQFF. Based on the CDR3 plus reference TRBV28 and TRBJ2-1, the full variable domain is DVKVTQSSRYLVKRTGEKVFLECVQDMDHENMFWYRQDPGLGLRLIYFSYDVKMKEKGDIPEGYSVSREKKERFSLILESASTNQTSMYLCASSFPGTLDEQFFGPGTRLTVL.

J is TRBJ2-7 and V is TRBV5-4; 9 bases match TRBD1. The CDR3 loop spans 15 amino acids. The germline V gene has CDR1 SGHNT and CDR2 YYREEE (reference sequence). V lost 0 bases, J lost 6 bases, and 7 bases stayed unmatched. The CDR3 protein is CASSLAGTGTLEQYF. The CDR3 DNA reads TGTGCCAGCAGCTTGGCCGGGACAGGGACCCTCGAGCAGTACTTC. Looking up the rest from reference TRBV5-4 and TRBJ2-7 gives the full variable domain: ETGVTQSPTHLIKTRGQQVTLRCSSQSGHNTVSWYQQALGQGPQFIFQYYREEENGRGNFPPRFSGLQFPNYSSELNVNALELDDSALYLCASSLAGTGTLEQYFGPGTRLTVT.

This chain connects TRBV4-1 to TRBJ1-1, with D perhaps TRBD1 (6 bases). Trimming shortened V by 0 bases and J by 10 bases, and 24 bases separated the two germline ends. This CDR3 contains 17 residues. The germline CDR1 and CDR2 sequences are MGHRA and YSYEKL. CDR3 amino acids: CASSQDSLAQGTRRAFF. CDR3 in DNA: TGCGCCAGCAGCCAAGACTCCTTGGCTCAGGGGACCCGGCGAGCTTTCTTT.

This rearrangement joins TRBV10-1 to TRBJ2-4, with TRBD2 identical over 10 bases. CDR3 length equals 19 residues. The germline CDR1 and CDR2 sequences are WNHNN and SYGVQD (reference sequence). J lost 0 bases, V lost 2 bases, and 10 bases had no gene match. CDR3 DNA: TGCGCCAGCAGTGAGGCGAGTAGCGGGAGGAACCTAGCCAAAAACATTCAGTACTTC. It is translated as CASSEASSGRNLAKNIQYF.

The V gene is TRBV7-2, the J gene TRBJ2-7; 9 nucleotides line up with TRBD2. V lost 5 bases to trimming and J lost 6 bases; unmatched junction nucleotides: 17. The CDR3 consists of 17 residues. Germline V CDR1 and CDR2: SGHTA, FQGNSA. CDR3 in DNA: TGTGCCAGCAGCCCCCGGCGCCCACCACTAGCGGGTACCGAGCAGTACTTC. This codes for CASSPRRPPLAGTEQYF.

V gene TRBV19 combines with J gene TRBJ1-1; no definite D call. The germline CDR1 and CDR2 sequences are LNHDA and SQIVND (reference sequence). V lost 5 bases and J 0 bases, leaving 13 bases between the germline ends. This CDR3 is 15 amino acids long. Written as DNA, the CDR3 is TGTGCCAGTAGTTCGAGACTGCAGATGAACACTGAAGCTTTCTTT. It specifies CASSSRLQMNTEAFF.

Comments on this clone: The junction departs from germline at one end; a sequencing error may be responsible. The J gene is TRBJ2-2, the V gene TRBV9; D is undetermined. The germline gives CDR1 SGDLS, CDR2 YYNGEE. The CDR3 extends over 14 amino acids. The CDR3 loop reads CASSVEGTTGELFF. CDR3 nucleotides: TGTGCCAGCAGCGTAGAGGGAACCACCGGAGAGCTGTTTTTT. Complete variable domain (other parts from reference TRBV9 and TRBJ2-2): DSGVTQTPKHLITATGQRVTLRCSPRSGDLSVYWYQQSLDQGLQFLIQYYNGEERAKGNILERFSAQQFPDLHSELNLSSLELGDSALYFCASSVEGTTGELFFGEGSRLTVL.

The table lists this clone with a count of one. The chain uses TRBV27 and TRBJ1-1, with D tentatively TRBD1 (5 bases). The CDR3 contains 14 residues. Germline V gives CDR1 MNHEY, CDR2 SMNVEV (reference sequence). Deletions cut 5 bases from V and 1 base from J, with 11 bases between. Here the CDR3 DNA reads TGTGCCAGCAGTATGTGGGGGACGAACACTGAAGCTTTCTTT. As protein: CASSMWGTNTEAFF.

This chain uses TRBV5-5 with TRBJ2-1; D is perhaps TRBD1 (5 bases). The ends were cut back, 0 bases at V and 9 bases at J, with 16 bases in the middle. The CDR3 loop spans 15 amino acids. Germline lookup yields CDR1 SGHKS and CDR2 YYEKEE (reference sequence). The CDR3 region is CASSLESLRVGEQFF. The CDR3 bases are TGTGCCAGCAGCTTGGAGTCCCTCAGGGTTGGTGAGCAGTTCTTC. The full variable domain, its missing parts supplied by reference TRBV5-5 and TRBJ2-1, is DAGVTQSPTHLIKTRGQQVTLRCSPISGHKSVSWYQQVLGQGPQFIFQYYEKEERGRGNFPDRFSARQFPNYSSELNVNALLLGDSALYLCASSLESLRVGEQFFGPGTRLTVL.

The chain employs TRBV7-3 and TRBJ2-2, with 10 bases matching TRBD2. V shed 2 bases and J 4 bases; nucleotides not matched to a gene: 4. CDR3 length equals 16 residues. Germline V gives CDR1 SGHTA, CDR2 FQGTGA. CDR3 in DNA: TGTGCCAGCAGCTTAGGAGCGGGAGGGCGCACCGGGGAGCTGTTTTTT. Protein product: CASSLGAGGRTGELFF.